This TCR beta chain was captured by sequencing in a study of shared clonotypes between healthy human individuals. The repertoire was sequenced with immunoSEQ multiplex PCR; TCRdb's copy has only in-frame clones and lacks some. Of about 2.4 million clones listed, 90% to 95% are singletons. This clone was recorded once. From germline, CDR1 is SGHVS and CDR2 FQNEAQ. V was clipped by 10 bases and J by 5 bases; unmatched bases: 9. The CDR3 spans 13 residues. The sequenced sample was naive CD4+ T cells sorted from blood. Subset: CD45RA+ positively selected. This TCR was recovered from a man younger than 35 in good health. The chain is built from TRBV7-8 and TRBJ2-5, with 8 positions matching TRBD1. CDR3 in amino acids: CATGGSRRETQYF. The CDR3 DNA follows: TGTGCCACAGGGGGCTCGAGAAGGGAGACCCAGTACTTC.